A selection of T cell receptor beta chains follows, all from one sample in a study of a mutant IDH1 vaccine in newly diagnosed glioma. Their antigens are not known. The table came from immunoSEQ multiplex PCR; TCRdb's copy has only in-frame clones and leaves some out. The sample yields tens of thousands of clones, approximately 87% seen once. Specimen: PBMCs, collected from a glioma patient whose treatment included an IDH1 peptide vaccine. Receptors were obtained from a middle-aged man with glioma. The CDR3 runs from the conserved cysteine through the conserved F or W. The order of the fields is J gene, CDR3 length, V gene, CDR3 protein.

J: TRBJ2-7
length: 14
V: TRBV7-8
CDR3: CASSSDREGYEQYF

J: TRBJ1-1
length: 11
V: TRBV20-1
CDR3: CSARAMTQAFF

J: TRBJ1-3
length: 17
V: TRBV28
CDR3: CASSSPSTPFSGNTIYF

J: TRBJ1-5
length: 15
V: TRBV2
CDR3: CASSEGGGSGQPQHF

J: TRBJ1-1
length: 13
V: TRBV7-3
CDR3: CASSLTQMNEAFF

J: TRBJ2-1
length: 16
V: TRBV6-5
CDR3: CASSYGKQGSPNEQFF

J: TRBJ2-1
length: 18
V: TRBV2
CDR3: CATQKGRAGASSYNEQFF

J: TRBJ2-3
length: 16
V: TRBV5-1
CDR3: CASRQNPGQATDTQYF

J: TRBJ2-7
length: 13
V: TRBV4-2
CDR3: CASSQDAPYEQYF

J: TRBJ2-3
length: 13
V: TRBV19
CDR3: CASSIPGPTKMIF

J: TRBJ2-2
length: 16
V: TRBV9
CDR3: CASSVGLAGVTGELFF

J: TRBJ2-3
length: 15
V: TRBV6-5
CDR3: CASSLGPGGIDTQYF

J: TRBJ2-7
length: 13
V: TRBV4-2
CDR3: CASSQVGTREQYF

J: TRBJ1-1
length: 15
V: TRBV2
CDR3: CASSTSGRRNTEAFF

J: TRBJ2-7
length: 14
V: TRBV7-9
CDR3: CASSLDGPSYEQYF

J: TRBJ2-2
length: 14
V: TRBV27
CDR3: CASSLGSNTGELFF

J: TRBJ1-1
length: 14
V: TRBV19
CDR3: CASSMAGGVTEAFF

J: TRBJ2-1
length: 15
V: TRBV5-6
CDR3: CASSWGTASYNEQFF

J: TRBJ1-2
length: 15
V: TRBV6-6
CDR3: CASTDPQGAHYGYTF

J: TRBJ1-1
length: 14
V: TRBV6-1
CDR3: CASSELGQLGQAFF

J: TRBJ1-2
length: 12
V: TRBV30
CDR3: CAWIETVYGYTF

J: TRBJ2-5
length: 15
V: TRBV19
CDR3: CASSGNSGVQETQYF

J: TRBJ2-7
length: 14
V: TRBV5-1
CDR3: CASGRLPLSYEQYF

J: TRBJ2-7
length: 12
V: TRBV11-3
CDR3: CASKGRGDEQYF

J: TRBJ2-3
length: 14
V: TRBV28
CDR3: CASSSGGSTDTQYF

J: TRBJ2-1
length: 17
V: TRBV7-9
CDR3: CASSLVPAGAAYNEQFF

J: TRBJ1-2
length: 13
V: TRBV6-4
CDR3: CASSDGTDYGYTF

J: TRBJ2-1
length: 12
V: TRBV5-4
CDR3: CASSWDRDEQFF